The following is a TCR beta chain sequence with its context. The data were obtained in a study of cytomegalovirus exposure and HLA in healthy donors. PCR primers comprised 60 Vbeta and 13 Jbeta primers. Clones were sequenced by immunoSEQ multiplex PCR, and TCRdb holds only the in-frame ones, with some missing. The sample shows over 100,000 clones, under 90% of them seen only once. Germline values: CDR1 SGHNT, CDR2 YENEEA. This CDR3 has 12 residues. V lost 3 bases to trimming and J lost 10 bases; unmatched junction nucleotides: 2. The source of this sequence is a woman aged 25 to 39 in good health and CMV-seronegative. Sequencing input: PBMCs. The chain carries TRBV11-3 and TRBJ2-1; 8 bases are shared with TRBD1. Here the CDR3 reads CASSLRDREQFF. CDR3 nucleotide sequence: TGTGCCAGCAGCTTGAGGGACAGGGAGCAGTTCTTC.